This TCR beta chain was obtained from a study of T-cell reconstitution after alpha-beta-depleted transplantation in children. Unique molecular identifiers were used in preparing the TCRbeta library. TCRdb re-called the PCR reads through MiXCR, storing one row per CDR3 protein. The profile covers a few hundred thousand distinct CDR3 sequences, with about a sixth appearing a single time and about 3.1% taken by the ten largest. This clonotype was recorded a few times. CDR1 and CDR2 from the germline V gene are SGHRS and YFSETQ. V lost 4 bases to trimming and J lost 8 bases, with 12 bases between them. CDR3 length equals 13 residues.

The rearrangement joins TRBV5-1 to TRBJ1-4; the D gene is possibly TRBD1 (5 bases). The sequence came from a human donor who donated a stem cell graft to a child with acute lymphoblastic leukemia. Material: PBMCs from the stem cell graft donor, obtained from the stem cell graft. This CDR3 reads CASSLRVGEKLFF. The DNA for the CDR3 is TGCGCCAGCAGCCTCAGGGTTGGGGAAAAACTGTTTTTT.